These 3 T cell receptor beta chains came from one sample sequenced in a study of blood T cell dynamics during melanoma immunotherapy. The sample's time point: pre-treatment baseline. TCRdb's copy holds only in-frame clones and misses some; the assay was immunoSEQ multiplex PCR. The repertoire holds approximately 15,000 clones, with around 85% as singletons. This sample comprised blood, obtained from a patient treated with checkpoint blockade. The receptors come from a human donor with melanoma.

This chain uses TRBV5-4 with TRBJ1-3; 10 bases agree with TRBD1. CDR3 size: 17 residues. After removal of 4 bases from V and 4 bases from J, the junction contained 11 bases not matched to a gene. In germline, CDR1 is SGHNT, CDR2 YYREEE (reference sequence). CDR3 residues: CASSGQRTGGSGNTIYF. Written as DNA, the CDR3 is TGTGCCAGCAGCGGCCAGCGGACAGGGGGATCCGGAAACACCATATATTTT.

The chain has TRBV5-1 and TRBJ1-1, with D maybe TRBD1 (6 bases). Germline CDR1 and CDR2: SGHRS and YFSETQ. The CDR3 loop spans 16 amino acids. V was trimmed by 2 bases and J by 2 bases, leaving 16 bases between them. The CDR3 bases are TGCGCCAGCAGCTTTAGGGGGGCAGGCGGTAACACTGAAGCTTTCTTT. Protein: CASSFRGAGGNTEAFF.

This chain links TRBV6-5 with TRBJ2-7; TRBD1 matches at 11 bases. Germline V lookup: CDR1 MNHEY, CDR2 SVGAGI. The CDR3 has 15 amino acids. V lost 2 bases to trimming and J lost 2 bases; unmatched junction nucleotides: 2. CDR3 DNA sequence: TGTGCCAGCAGTTACGGGACAGGGGGGACCTACGAGCAGTACTTC. Its protein product is CASSYGTGGTYEQYF.